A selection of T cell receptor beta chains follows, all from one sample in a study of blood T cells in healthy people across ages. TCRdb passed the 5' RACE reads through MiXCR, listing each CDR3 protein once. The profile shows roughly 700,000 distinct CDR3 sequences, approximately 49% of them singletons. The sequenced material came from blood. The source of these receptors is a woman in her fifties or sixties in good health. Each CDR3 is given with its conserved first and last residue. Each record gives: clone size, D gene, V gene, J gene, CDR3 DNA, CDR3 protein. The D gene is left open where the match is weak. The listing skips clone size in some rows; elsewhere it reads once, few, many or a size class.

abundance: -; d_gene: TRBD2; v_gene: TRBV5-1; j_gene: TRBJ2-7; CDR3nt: TGCGCCAGCAGCCCTGGGGGTAGCGGGTATGGGGAGCAGTACTTC; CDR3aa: CASSPGGSGYGEQYF
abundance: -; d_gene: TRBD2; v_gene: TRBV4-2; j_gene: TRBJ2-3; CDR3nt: TGTGCCAGCAGAATTGGCGGGAGGGGTACAGATACGCAGTATTTT; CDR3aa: CASRIGGRGTDTQYF
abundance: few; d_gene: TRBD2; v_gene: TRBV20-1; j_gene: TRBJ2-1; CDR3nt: TGCAGTGCAACTCAAGCGGGAGTCTTCAATGAGCAGTTCTTC; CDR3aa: CSATQAGVFNEQFF
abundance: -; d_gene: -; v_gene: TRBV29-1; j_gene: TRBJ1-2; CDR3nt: TGCAGCGTGAGACGCCCCCCCTATGGCTACACCTTC; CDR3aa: CSVRRPPYGYTF
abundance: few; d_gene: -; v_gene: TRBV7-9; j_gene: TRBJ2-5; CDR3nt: TGTGCCAGCAGCTTAATGACAGTTCAAGAGACCCAGTACTTC; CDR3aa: CASSLMTVQETQYF
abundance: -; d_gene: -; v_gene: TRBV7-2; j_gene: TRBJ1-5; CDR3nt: TGTGCCAGCAGCTTAGTGGCAGGCTTCAGCAATCAGCCCCAGCATTTT; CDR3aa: CASSLVAGFSNQPQHF
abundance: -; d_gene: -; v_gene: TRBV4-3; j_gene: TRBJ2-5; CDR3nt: TGCGCCAGCAGCCCCAGAGCAGGAGGCAATGAGCAGTACTTC; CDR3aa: CASSPRAGGNEQYF
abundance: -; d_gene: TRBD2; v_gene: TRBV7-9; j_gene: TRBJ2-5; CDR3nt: TGTGCCAGCAGCTTCCGACTAGCGGGAGCCCAAGAGACCCAGTACTTC; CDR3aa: CASSFRLAGAQETQYF
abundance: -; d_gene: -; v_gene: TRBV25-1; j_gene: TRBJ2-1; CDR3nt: TGTGCCAGCAGTGAAGTGTCCGAGCAGTTCTTC; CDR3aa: CASSEVSEQFF
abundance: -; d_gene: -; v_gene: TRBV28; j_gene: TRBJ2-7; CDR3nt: TGTGCCAGCAGTTTATGGGGGAACCCATCTGGGGGCGAGCAGTACTTC; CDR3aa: CASSLWGNPSGGEQYF
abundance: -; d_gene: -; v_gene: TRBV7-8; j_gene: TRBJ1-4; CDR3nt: TGTGCCAGCAGCTTAGGGCAGGGAGCTAATGAAAAACTGTTTTTT; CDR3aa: CASSLGQGANEKLFF
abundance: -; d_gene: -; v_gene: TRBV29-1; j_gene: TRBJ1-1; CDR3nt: TGCAGCGCGGCCGTTCAGGGGAACACTGAAGCTTTCTTT; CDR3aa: CSAAVQGNTEAFF
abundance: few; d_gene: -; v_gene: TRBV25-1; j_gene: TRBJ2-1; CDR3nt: TGTGCCAGCAGCGCTTCTATTGGTGAGCAGTTCTTC; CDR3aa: CASSASIGEQFF
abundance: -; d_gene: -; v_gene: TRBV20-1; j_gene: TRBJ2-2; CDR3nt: TGCAGTGCCGCCTCAAGCGGGCAATACACCGGGGAGCTGTTTTTT; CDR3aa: CSAASSGQYTGELFF
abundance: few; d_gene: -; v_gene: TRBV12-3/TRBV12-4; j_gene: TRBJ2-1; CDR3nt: TGTGCCAGCAGTATATGGGATGAGCAGTTCTTC; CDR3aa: CASSIWDEQFF
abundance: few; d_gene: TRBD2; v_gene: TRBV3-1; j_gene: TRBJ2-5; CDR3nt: TGTGCCAGCAGCCCTCAACTAGCGAGGGGAGAGACCCAGTACTTC; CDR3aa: CASSPQLARGETQYF
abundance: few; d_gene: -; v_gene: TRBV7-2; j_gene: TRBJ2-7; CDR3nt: TGTGCCAGCAGCTCAATGACTGCCACTAGCGAGCAGTACTTC; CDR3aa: CASSSMTATSEQYF
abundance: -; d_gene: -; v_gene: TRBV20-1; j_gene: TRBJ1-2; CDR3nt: TGCAGTGCTAGAGATCGGGTCCCAGGGTCCGGCTACACCTTC; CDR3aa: CSARDRVPGSGYTF
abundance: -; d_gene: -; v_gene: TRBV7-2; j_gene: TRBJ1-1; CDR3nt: TGCGCCAGCAGCTTACAACAGGCTTTCTCAGCTTTCTTT; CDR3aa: CASSLQQAFSAFF
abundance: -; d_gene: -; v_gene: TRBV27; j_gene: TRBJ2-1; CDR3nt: TGTGCCAGCAGTGAGAATCACAATGAGCAGTTCTTC; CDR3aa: CASSENHNEQFF
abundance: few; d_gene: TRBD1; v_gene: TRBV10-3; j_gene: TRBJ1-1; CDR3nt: TGTGCCATCAGGGCCATGGACAGGGCCCAAGAAGCTTTCTTT; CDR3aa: CAIRAMDRAQEAFF
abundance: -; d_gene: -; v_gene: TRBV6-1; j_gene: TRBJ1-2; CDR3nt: TGTGCCAGCAGTGAAGCCGGTCAGGGAATTCCTGGCTACACCTTC; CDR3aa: CASSEAGQGIPGYTF
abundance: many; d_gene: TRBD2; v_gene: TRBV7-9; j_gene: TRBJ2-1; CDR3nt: TGTGCCAGCAGCTTAGATGGCGGGAGGGCCAGGGGTGAGCAGTTCTTC; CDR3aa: CASSLDGGRARGEQFF
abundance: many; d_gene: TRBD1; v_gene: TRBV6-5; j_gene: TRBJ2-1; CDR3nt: TGTGCCAGCAGTCCGGGACAGGGAAAGTATGAGCAGTTCTTC; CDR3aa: CASSPGQGKYEQFF